The sequence of this T cell receptor beta chain was determined in a study of technical replicates of blood from several donors. Per germline, CDR1 GTSNPN and CDR2 SVGIG (reference sequence). The CDR3 runs to 13 residues. V shed 0 bases and J shed 6 bases, with 12 bases lying between them. Sequenced by immunoSEQ multiplex PCR; TCRdb stores in-frame clones only, minus some. Of under 85,000 clones in the sample, 85% to 95% were seen once. The chain couples TRBV30 to TRBJ2-7; a possible D gene is TRBD1 (5 bases). The sequence was collected from a human donor in good health. What was sequenced was T cells isolated from PBMCs. The CDR3 reads CAWSVVRVGEQYF. Written as DNA, the CDR3 is TGTGCCTGGAGTGTAGTCAGGGTGGGCGAGCAGTACTTC.